This T cell receptor (beta chain) was recovered during a study of blood T cell repertoires in COVID-19. Across the study: COVID-19 samples, acute and convalescent, were from the United States, Italy and Spain. Nucleic acid was either cDNA or gDNA, and it came from T cells, B-cell-depleted T cells, or PBMCs.

In the authors' methods: Scientists estimated how many nucleated cells there were by amplifying reference gene primers. Profiling relied on immunoSEQ multiplex PCR, and the TCRdb table lists in-frame clones only, not all of them. From that table come the V and J calls and clone size; the DNA was used to work out D and trimming. The sample lists around 300,000 clones; around nine tenths were seen once. The V gene's germline CDR1 is LNHDA and CDR2 SQIVND (reference sequence). The CDR3 is 15 residues long. The junction had 4 bases not matched to a gene; V was cut back by 3 bases and J by 3 bases. Patients from Seattle were sampled longitudinally, starting during active infection.

Source material: peripheral blood. The rearrangement links TRBV19 to TRBJ1-4; 7 bases agree with TRBD1. This clonotype was obtained from a woman younger than 45 with COVID-19, enrolled during active disease. This CDR3 is CASSMSGQPNEKLFF. The CDR3 region has the DNA TGTGCCAGTAGTATGTCGGGACAGCCTAATGAAAAACTGTTTTTT.